The 15 T cell receptor beta chains given below trace back to one sample, sequenced in a study of beta chain features in type 1 diabetes. The sequenced template was cDNA made from the entire isolated RNA. Clones were sequenced by immunoSEQ multiplex PCR, and TCRdb holds only the in-frame ones, with some missing. The sample comprises 350,000 to 400,000 clones, around 16% of which are singletons, and approximately 0.019% rests with the top ten. The sample was naive CD4+ T cells from blood. The receptors were gathered from a woman younger than 35 in good health.

The chain has TRBV7-9 and TRBJ1-5; 7 bases match TRBD1. The CDR3 runs 13 residues. The V gene's germline CDR1 is SEHNR and CDR2 FQNEAQ (reference sequence). Trimming took 3 bases from V and 8 from J; bases not matched to a gene: 4. The CDR3 here is CASSLATGEPQHF. The CDR3 DNA follows: TGTGCCAGCAGCTTGGCTACAGGGGAGCCCCAGCATTTT.

This clone came up a few times. The V gene is TRBV7-9, the J gene TRBJ2-2, with 8 bases that match TRBD1. Germline lookup yields CDR1 SEHNR and CDR2 FQNEAQ (reference sequence). The CDR3 runs to 15 residues. V trimming: 5 bases; J trimming: 3 bases; junction bases outside the gene matches: 5. CDR3 region: CASSAGGADTGELFF. The CDR3 nucleotides are TGTGCCAGCAGCGCAGGGGGCGCGGACACCGGGGAGCTGTTTTTT.

In its sample, this clone was seen a few times. The chain joins TRBV4-2 to TRBJ2-2; D not resolved. V gave up 0 bases and J gave up 5 bases, with 7 bases separating them. The V gene's germline CDR1 is LGHNA and CDR2 YNFKEQ. The CDR3 is made up of 14 amino acids. In DNA, the CDR3 is TGTGCCAGCAGCCAAGATCCTCTAACCGGGGAGCTGTTTTTT. Translating gives CASSQDPLTGELFF.

This clone showed up just a few times. The chain carries TRBV14 and TRBJ2-1; TRBD2 might be the D (6 bases). CDR3 length equals 13 residues. CDR1 is SGHDN, CDR2 FVKESK, per germline. V lost 3 bases and J lost 9, with 12 bases in between. In DNA form, the CDR3 reads TGTGCCAGCAGCCAGGATCTAGCGATTGAGCAGTTCTTC. Protein sequence: CASSQDLAIEQFF.

The chain uses TRBV5-8 and TRBJ2-7; possibly TRBD1 for D (6 bases). The CDR3 consists of 15 residues. V lost 4 bases, J lost 0 bases, and 14 bases lay in between. CDR1 and CDR2 (germline): SGHTS, YDEGEE. The CDR3: CASSGGSGFSYEQYF. DNA for the CDR3: TGTGCCAGCAGCGGGGGCAGCGGCTTCTCCTACGAGCAGTACTTC.

The genes are TRBV7-9 and TRBJ2-7; tentatively, D is TRBD1 (5 bases). Germline V gives CDR1 SEHNR, CDR2 FQNEAQ (reference sequence). V was shortened by 5 bases and J by 2 bases, with 7 bases between the two germline ends. The CDR3 is 12 amino acids. The CDR3 loop reads CASSLRAYEQYF. DNA of the CDR3: TGTGCCAGCAGCCTCAGGGCCTACGAGCAGTACTTC.

There are a few counts of this clone. The chain uses TRBV27 and TRBJ2-4; D is possibly TRBD1 (6 bases). Per germline, CDR1 MNHEY and CDR2 SMNVEV (reference sequence). The CDR3 has 13 amino acids. The ends were cut back, 5 bases at V and 4 bases at J, with 9 bases in the middle. CDR3 DNA sequence: TGTGCCAGCAGTCAGGGGTCGAAAAACATTCAGTACTTC. As protein: CASSQGSKNIQYF.

This clone has more than one count but fewer than ten. This sequence joins TRBV7-3 and TRBJ2-2, with TRBD2 as a possible D gene (5 bases). The CDR3 runs to 16 residues. Per germline, CDR1 SGHTA and CDR2 FQGTGA. Trimming cost V 5 bases and J 0 bases, with 13 bases left between them. The chain's CDR3 is CASSLRGKPNTGELFF. The CDR3 nucleotides read TGTGCCAGCAGCCTCCGGGGTAAACCGAACACCGGGGAGCTGTTTTTT.

The CDR3 reads CAWSPTLLTDTYTF. CDR3 DNA sequence: TGTGCCTGGAGTCCGACCCTCTTGACAGATACCTACACCTTC. The chain couples TRBV30 to TRBJ1-2; perhaps TRBD1 as D (5 bases). V lost 2 bases and J lost 10, with 20 bases in between. The CDR3 is 14 amino acids. The V gene's germline CDR1 is GTSNPN and CDR2 SVGIG (reference sequence).

This clone was seen only a few times. The chain joins TRBV21-1 to TRBJ2-1; the D segment call TRBD2 is taken from the table without a DNA check. TRBV21-1 is an annotated pseudogene. The CDR3 is 16 residues long. The CDR3 bases are TGTGCCAGCAGCAAGGGATCTAGCGGGATGAACAATGAGCAGTTCTTC. Protein product: CASSKGSSGMNNEQFF.

The chain uses TRBV7-2 and TRBJ2-3, with D unclear. This CDR3 has 15 residues. Germline V gene data show CDR1 as SGHTA and CDR2 as FQGNSA. Trimming removed 5 bases from V and 4 bases from J, with 16 bases in between. Here the CDR3 DNA reads TGTGCCAGCAGCCGAGTACTTACTGCCCCAGATACGCAGTATTTT. It specifies CASSRVLTAPDTQYF.

This clone was seen a few times. The gene calls are TRBV29-1 and TRBJ1-2; D may be TRBD1 (6 bases). The CDR3 spans 13 residues. The germline V gene encodes CDR1 SQVTM and CDR2 ANQGSEA. V lost 4 bases, J lost 2 bases, and 11 bases lay in between. Written as DNA, the CDR3 is TGCAGCGTTGGCCAGACAGGAAACTATGGCTACACCTTC. Protein product: CSVGQTGNYGYTF.

This clone was found a few times. The V gene is TRBV19, the J gene TRBJ1-5; TRBD1 aligns across 10 bases. Germline V gives CDR1 LNHDA, CDR2 SQIVND (reference sequence). V was pared by 5 bases and J by 5 bases, with 3 bases of the junction left unmatched. This CDR3 is built from 14 residues. CDR3 amino acids: CASSQDRGYQPQHF. CDR3 coding DNA: TGTGCCAGTAGTCAGGACAGGGGGTATCAGCCCCAGCATTTT. The full variable domain, in which reference TRBV19 and TRBJ1-5 provide the parts outside the CDR3, is DGGITQSPKYLFRKEGQNVTLSCEQNLNHDAMYWYRQDPGQGLRLIYYSQIVNDFQKGDIAEGYSVSREKKESFPLTVTSAQKNPTAFYLCASSQDRGYQPQHFGDGTRLSIL.

This chain links TRBV7-2 with TRBJ2-1, with TRBD2 as a possible D gene (5 bases). V was shortened by 1 base and J by 6 bases, with 13 bases between the two germline ends. The CDR3 sequence is 15 residues long. Germline values: CDR1 SGHTA, CDR2 FQGNSA. This CDR3 is CASSLVRDVGNEQFF. CDR3 in DNA: TGTGCCAGCAGCTTAGTGAGGGATGTGGGCAATGAGCAGTTCTTC.

This clone was detected a few times. The rearrangement uses TRBV28 and TRBJ2-1; 14 positions match TRBD2. Per the germline V gene, CDR1 is MDHEN and CDR2 is SYDVKM. Unmatched junction bases numbered 9, after V lost 4 bases and J lost 1 base. This CDR3 has 19 amino acids. The chain's CDR3 is CASSSGLAGAHPSYNEQFF. The CDR3 DNA is TGTGCCAGCAGTTCGGGACTAGCGGGAGCCCACCCTTCCTACAATGAGCAGTTCTTC.